The 19 T cell receptor beta chains presented below share a single source sample, sequenced in a study of T cell repertoires in cytomegalovirus infection. For these receptors, no antigen is known. One entry per CDR3 protein, called by TCRdb with MiXCR from the reads. The data show some 500,000 distinct CDR3 sequences, around 35% seen once. Source: cultured PBMCs, taken from culture after CMV antigen stimulation. The receptors stem from a human donor in good health (CMV status not recorded). Some clones in this sample may be carry-over from other donors' samples.

This clonotype was counted only a few times. The V and J genes are TRBV6-2 or TRBV6-3 and TRBJ2-6, with 7 bases identical to TRBD2. There are 15 residues in the CDR3. V dropped 7 bases and J dropped 4; count of bases not matched to a gene: 7. Germline V gives CDR1 MNHEY, CDR2 SVGEGT. CDR3 bases: TGTGCCAGCAAGTTGGGGGGGACCGGGGCCAACGTCCTGACTTTC. Translating gives CASKLGGTGANVLTF.

This clonotype occurred a few times. The rearrangement links TRBV19 to TRBJ2-2; 15 nucleotides match TRBD2. Germline loops: CDR1 LNHDA, CDR2 SQIVND (reference sequence). CDR3 length: 16 amino acids. The V gene end was trimmed by 7 bases and the J gene end by 5 bases; junction bases not matched to a gene: 5. This CDR3 reads CASTLGLAGGTGELFF. In DNA form, the CDR3 reads TGTGCCAGTACCCTGGGACTAGCGGGAGGAACCGGGGAGCTGTTTTTT. Using reference TRBV19 and TRBJ2-2 for the parts outside the CDR3, the full variable domain is DGGITQSPKYLFRKEGQNVTLSCEQNLNHDAMYWYRQDPGQGLRLIYYSQIVNDFQKGDIAEGYSVSREKKESFPLTVTSAQKNPTAFYLCASTLGLAGGTGELFFGEGSRLTVL.

The DNA for the CDR3 is TGTGCCAGCACGTGGACAGGGGATAAACGGGCCCTCCACTTT. It encodes CASTWTGDKRALHF. The V and J genes are TRBV4-2 and TRBJ1-6; 9 bases are a match to TRBD1. The CDR3 consists of 14 residues. Trimming at V came to 7 bases and at J to 14 bases, leaving 12 bases not matched to a gene. Germline V gene lookup returns CDR1 LGHNA and CDR2 YNFKEQ.

This clonotype has just a few counts. This chain uses TRBV7-6 with TRBJ2-1; 7 bases line up with TRBD2. The CDR3 runs 15 residues. Per the germline V gene, CDR1 is SGHVS and CDR2 is FNYEAQ. V trimming: 4 bases; J trimming: 4 bases; junction bases outside the gene matches: 7. This chain's CDR3 is CASSSYSGSYNEQFF. CDR3 nucleotide sequence: TGTGCCAGCAGCTCCTATAGCGGGTCTTACAATGAGCAGTTCTTC.

The chain employs TRBV2 and TRBJ2-1; TRBD2 agrees at 11 bases. The CDR3 covers 14 residues. CDR1 is SNHLY, CDR2 FYNNEI, per germline. The J segment lost 6 bases and the V segment lost 6 bases, leaving 4 bases of the junction unmatched. CDR3 nucleotide sequence: TGTGCCAGCAGGAGGCTAGCGGGAGGCAATGAGCAGTTCTTC. Translating it yields CASRRLAGGNEQFF. The variable domain in full, completed from reference TRBV2 and TRBJ2-1, reads EPEVTQTPSHQVTQMGQEVILRCVPISNHLYFYWYRQILGQKVEFLVSFYNNEISEKSEIFDDQFSVERPDGSNFTLKIRSTKLEDSAMYFCASRRLAGGNEQFFGPGTRLTVL.

This chain's CDR3 is CASSSGTAEAFF. The DNA for the CDR3 is TGTGCCAGCAGTTCAGGGACGGCCGAAGCTTTCTTT. V and J are TRBV6-8 and TRBJ1-1; possibly TRBD1 for D (5 bases). This CDR3 has 12 amino acids. Trimming took off 4 bases at V and 8 bases at J, with 11 bases between the two ends. CDR1 and CDR2 from the germline V gene are MNHGY and SAAAGT.

This clonotype was recorded a few times. The CDR3 DNA follows: TGTGCCAGCAGTTACGTAGAGTCCTACAATGAGCAGTTCTTC. It translates to CASSYVESYNEQFF. The chain employs TRBV6-2 or TRBV6-3 and TRBJ2-1; unclear D gene. The CDR3 is 14 residues long. Looked up from germline, CDR1 is MNHEY and CDR2 is SVGEGT. V was trimmed by 2 bases and J by 1 base, leaving 6 bases between them.

The chain is built from TRBV7-2 and TRBJ2-1; 7 nucleotides line up with TRBD2. The V and J ends lost 1 base and 7 bases, in that order; junction bases with no gene match: 7. Germline V gene data show CDR1 as SGHTA and CDR2 as FQGNSA. The CDR3 has 15 residues. The CDR3 region is CASSLGSSGGNEQFF. CDR3 coding DNA: TGTGCCAGCAGCTTAGGGTCTAGCGGCGGGAATGAGCAGTTCTTC.

This clonotype was recorded a few times. V gene TRBV11-3 combines with J gene TRBJ1-2; maybe TRBD1 (6 bases). This CDR3 has 15 residues. From germline, CDR1 is SGHNT and CDR2 YENEEA. V was cut by 5 bases and J by 6 bases, with 19 bases left in between. CDR3 sequence: CASSPRWGRVHGYTF. The CDR3 DNA reads TGTGCCAGCAGCCCCCGTTGGGGGCGAGTTCATGGCTACACCTTC.

V is TRBV4-1 and J is TRBJ2-7; possibly TRBD2 for D (6 bases). CDR1 MGHRA and CDR2 YSYEKL come from the germline V gene. Trimming shortened V by 0 bases and J by 1 base, and 10 bases separated the two germline ends. The CDR3 loop spans 15 amino acids. CDR3 sequence reads: CASSQEAGWSYEQYV. In DNA form, the CDR3 reads TGCGCCAGCAGCCAAGAGGCGGGGTGGTCCTACGAGCAGTACGTC.

In DNA, the CDR3 is TGTGCCAGCCGGAGACTAGCGGGAGTTGAGGGCACAGATACGCAGTATTTT. Translated, it gives CASRRLAGVEGTDTQYF. The chain combines TRBV7-2 with TRBJ2-3; 12 bases are a match to TRBD2. This CDR3 spans 17 amino acids. Germline trimming cut 8 bases from V and 1 base from J; bases unmatched to any gene: 10. Germline assignment: CDR1 SGHTA and CDR2 FQGNSA.

This clonotype was seen more than once but under ten times. The chain joins TRBV7-6 to TRBJ2-7; D might be TRBD1 (5 bases). The ends were cut back, 1 base at V and 0 bases at J, with 13 bases in the middle. This CDR3 is 16 amino acids long. Germline V CDR1 and CDR2: SGHVS, FNYEAQ. The CDR3 is CASSLVDRQSSYEQYF. In DNA, the CDR3 is TGTGCCAGCAGCTTAGTAGACAGACAAAGCTCCTACGAGCAGTACTTC.

This clonotype was seen a few times. The J gene is TRBJ2-1, the V gene TRBV4-3; TRBD2 aligns across 9 bases. CDR1 is LGHNA, CDR2 YSLEER, per germline. There are 16 residues in the CDR3. Trimming at V came to 4 bases and at J to 5 bases, leaving 9 bases not matched to a gene. CDR3 sequence reads: CASSPQTSGYNNEQFF. The DNA for the CDR3 is TGCGCCAGCAGCCCCCAGACTAGCGGATACAACAATGAGCAGTTCTTC.

Ten or more counts support this clonotype. This chain uses TRBV13 with TRBJ2-1; 9 nucleotides line up with TRBD2. V was clipped by 7 bases and J by 11 bases; unmatched bases: 6. The CDR3 is 12 residues long. Germline V lookup: CDR1 PRHDT, CDR2 FYEKMQ (reference sequence). DNA of the CDR3: TGTGCCAGCAAGTCACCTAGCGGGAAGCAGTTCTTC. The encoded protein is CASKSPSGKQFF.

The J gene is TRBJ2-2, the V gene TRBV19, with D maybe TRBD1 (5 bases). The germline CDR1 and CDR2 sequences are LNHDA and SQIVND (reference sequence). Trimming took off 2 bases at V and 1 base at J, with 17 bases between the two ends. This CDR3 is built from 18 residues. The CDR3 spells CASSISNSGHLNTGELFF. Written as DNA, the CDR3 is TGTGCCAGTAGTATATCGAATAGTGGACATTTGAACACCGGGGAGCTGTTTTTT.

This clonotype occurred a few times. At one of its ends the junction is not consistent with the germline gene, which may arise from a read error. The chain combines TRBV5-6 with TRBJ2-7, with D possibly matching TRBD1 (6 bases). CDR1 SGHDT and CDR2 YYEEEE come from the germline V gene. The CDR3 runs to 13 residues. The CDR3 loop reads CASSLDREYVQYF. The DNA for the CDR3 is TGTGCCAGCAGCTTGGACAGGGAGTACGTGCAGTACTTC.

The sample holds many counts of this clonotype. The chain carries TRBV7-2 and TRBJ1-5; D uncertain. V was clipped by 2 bases and J by 2 bases, with 7 bases between them. CDR3 length equals 14 residues. Looked up from germline, CDR1 is SGHTA and CDR2 is FQGNSA. This CDR3 reads CASSLKARNQPQHF. In DNA, the CDR3 is TGTGCCAGCAGCTTAAAGGCACGCAATCAGCCCCAGCATTTT.

V usage is TRBV30 and J usage is TRBJ2-1; 9 nucleotides align to TRBD2. Germline trimming cut 5 bases from V and 1 base from J; bases unmatched to any gene: 6. The CDR3 length is 15 residues. Germline CDR1 is GTSNPN and CDR2 is SVGIG (reference sequence). CDR3 residues: CAWELAGDSYNEQFF. The CDR3 DNA follows: TGTGCCTGGGAACTAGCGGGTGATTCCTACAATGAGCAGTTCTTC.

The sample holds many counts of this clonotype. This chain links TRBV7-2 with TRBJ1-5; D possibly corresponds to TRBD1 (6 bases). CDR1 SGHTA and CDR2 FQGNSA come from the germline V gene. V was shortened by 2 bases and J by 6 bases, with 14 bases between the two germline ends. The CDR3 extends over 15 amino acids. The CDR3 region has the DNA TGTGCCAGCAGCTTATTAGGGACAATCGGTCAGCCCCAGCATTTT. It specifies CASSLLGTIGQPQHF.